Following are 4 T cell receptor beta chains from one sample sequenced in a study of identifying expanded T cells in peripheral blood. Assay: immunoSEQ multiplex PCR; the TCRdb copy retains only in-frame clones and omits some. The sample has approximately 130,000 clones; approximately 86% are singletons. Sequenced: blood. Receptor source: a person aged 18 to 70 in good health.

The CDR3 DNA sequence: TGCGCCAGCAGCCAAGCTCAGAAAGATACGCAGTATTTT. It translates to CASSQAQKDTQYF. V gene TRBV4-3 combines with J gene TRBJ2-3, with D unclear. The germline V and J ends were trimmed by 1 base and 5 bases, with 7 bases remaining between them. This CDR3 contains 13 residues. CDR1 is LGHNA, CDR2 YSLEER, per germline.

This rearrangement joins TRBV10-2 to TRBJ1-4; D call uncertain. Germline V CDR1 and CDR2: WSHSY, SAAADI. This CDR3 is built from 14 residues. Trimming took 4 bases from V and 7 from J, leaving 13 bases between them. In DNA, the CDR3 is TGCGCCAGCAGTGGGACCCTCCGAGGTGAAAAACTGTTTTTT. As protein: CASSGTLRGEKLFF.

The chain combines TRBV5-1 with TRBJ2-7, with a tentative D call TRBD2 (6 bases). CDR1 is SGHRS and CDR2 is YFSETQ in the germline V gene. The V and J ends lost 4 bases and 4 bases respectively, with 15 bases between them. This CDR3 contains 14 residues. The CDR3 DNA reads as TGCGCCAGCAGCCGCGGCGGGGCGCAGTACGAGCAGTACTTC. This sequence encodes CASSRGGAQYEQYF.

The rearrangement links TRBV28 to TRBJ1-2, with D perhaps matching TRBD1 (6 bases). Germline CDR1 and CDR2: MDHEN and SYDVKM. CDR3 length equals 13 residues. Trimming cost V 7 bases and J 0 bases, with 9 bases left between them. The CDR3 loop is CASIAGANYGYTF. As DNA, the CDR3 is TGTGCCAGCATTGCAGGGGCTAACTATGGCTACACCTTC.